Below are 21 T cell receptor beta chains sequenced from a single sample in a study of T cells in Graves' hyperthyroidism and ophthalmopathy. Amplified TCR beta CDR3 regions derived from RNA transcripts. HTBI primers drove first-round RT-PCR of the TCR CDR3. TCRdb independently ran MiXCR on the multiplex PCR reads; one entry per CDR3 protein. The top ten hold 28% of the sample, which has fewer than 400,000 distinct CDR3 sequences, around 16% seen once. Input material: blood. The receptors were gathered from a woman under 30 with Graves' hyperthyroidism that later progressed to Graves' ophthalmopathy.

This clonotype was picked up a small number of times. The chain employs TRBV29-1 and TRBJ2-1, with D possibly matching TRBD2 (5 bases). Trimming took 6 bases from V and 7 from J, leaving 10 bases between them. Germline values: CDR1 SQVTM, CDR2 ANQGSEA. CDR3 length: 11 amino acids. CDR3 sequence (DNA): TGCAGCGTCGCCACGGGAAATGAGCAGTTCTTC. Translation gives CSVATGNEQFF.

This clonotype was seen ten or more times. The gene calls are TRBV12-3 or TRBV12-4 and TRBJ2-7, with 9 bases identical to TRBD1. The CDR3 length is 15 residues. J lost 9 bases, V lost 8 bases, and 17 bases had no gene match. Here the CDR3 DNA reads TGTGCCAGCGCCCCTACAGGGGGCGATCGGGATGGGCAGTACTTC. Amino acid sequence: CASAPTGGDRDGQYF.

This clonotype has just a few counts. The V call is TRBV20-1, the J call TRBJ2-2; TRBD2 aligns across 9 bases. Unmatched junction bases numbered 4, after V lost 2 bases and J lost 6 bases. The germline V gene has CDR1 DFQATT and CDR2 SNEGSKA (reference sequence). The CDR3 spans 14 residues. CDR3: CSARLAGSPGELFF. The CDR3 bases are TGCAGTGCTAGACTAGCGGGGTCCCCCGGGGAGCTGTTTTTT.

This clonotype was seen at least ten times. This chain joins TRBV3-1 and TRBJ1-1, with 9 positions matching TRBD1. Trimming removed 1 base from V and 4 bases from J; junction bases left unmatched: 7. The CDR3 totals 16 residues. Germline loops: CDR1 LGHDT, CDR2 YNNKEL (reference sequence). The CDR3 DNA follows: TGTGCCAGCAGCCAAGGGGGCCACAGGGGGCCCACTGAAGCTTTCTTT. As protein: CASSQGGHRGPTEAFF.

This clonotype appeared many times. This sequence joins TRBV4-2 and TRBJ2-1, with 8 bases identical to TRBD2. The ends lost 0 bases at V and 5 bases at J; junction bases unmatched: 12. Germline loops: CDR1 LGHNA, CDR2 YNFKEQ. This CDR3 comprises 18 residues. CDR3: CASSQDGPGGPPHNEQFF. In nucleotides, the CDR3 is TGTGCCAGCAGCCAAGATGGCCCGGGAGGGCCTCCCCACAATGAGCAGTTCTTC.

This clonotype was seen repeatedly, ten times or more. At one of its ends the junction is not consistent with the germline gene, which may arise from a read error. The rearrangement links TRBV7-7 to TRBJ2-1, with 9 bases that match TRBD1. This CDR3 comprises 14 residues. Germline CDR1 and CDR2: SSHAT and FNYEAQ (reference sequence). The CDR3, as DNA: TGTGCTAGCAGCTTACAGGGGGCGATCAATGAGCAGTTCTTC. Its translation is CASSLQGAINEQFF.

In this sample, this clonotype turned up many times. The V gene is TRBV18, the J gene TRBJ2-5, with TRBD2 matching over 11 bases. The V gene end was trimmed by 6 bases and the J gene end by 1 base; junction bases not matched to a gene: 4. The CDR3 is 15 amino acids. Germline V CDR1 and CDR2: KGHSH, LQKENI. For the CDR3, the DNA is TGTGCCAGCTCGGCCGGGACTAGCGGCCAAGAGACCCAGTACTTC. This translates into CASSAGTSGQETQYF.

The chain uses TRBV27 and TRBJ1-5, with D perhaps TRBD1 (6 bases). Germline V gene data show CDR1 as MNHEY and CDR2 as SMNVEV (reference sequence). The CDR3 contains 16 residues. Trimming took off 5 bases at V and 2 bases at J, with 16 bases between the two ends. The CDR3 loop is CASSPSTTGGNQPQHF. CDR3 DNA: TGTGCCAGCAGTCCTTCCACGACAGGAGGCAATCAGCCCCAGCATTTT.

The DNA for the CDR3 is TGCGCCAGTGGATGGCGGCTAGTTAGTTACAATGAGCAGTTCTTC. It translates to CASGWRLVSYNEQFF. This chain connects TRBV10-2 to TRBJ2-1; D unclear. The CDR3 is 15 amino acids. V was clipped by 9 bases and J by 4 bases, with 19 bases between them. The germline CDR1 and CDR2 sequences are WSHSY and SAAADI.

This clonotype was seen many times. This sequence joins TRBV20-1 and TRBJ2-5; 7 positions match TRBD1. The CDR3 has 13 residues. Losses at the gene ends were 3 bases for V and 1 base for J; bases not matched to a gene: 2. CDR1 is DFQATT, CDR2 SNEGSKA, per germline (reference sequence). The CDR3 bases are TGCAGTGCTAGGGGGACAGCCCAAGAGACCCAGTACTTC. Translated: CSARGTAQETQYF.

This clonotype was detected ten times or more. The CDR3 DNA follows: TGTGCCAGCAGCTTATTTGCGGGGGCAAACACCGGGGAGCTGTTTTTT. It specifies CASSLFAGANTGELFF. This chain uses TRBV7-2 with TRBJ2-2, with TRBD2 as a possible D gene (7 bases). The germline V gene has CDR1 SGHTA and CDR2 FQGNSA. V was pared by 2 bases and J by 2 bases, with 12 bases between. There are 16 residues in the CDR3.

Only a few counts were recorded for this clonotype. The J gene is TRBJ2-2, the V gene TRBV20-1, with D unclear. CDR3 length: 13 amino acids. Looked up from germline, CDR1 is DFQATT and CDR2 is SNEGSKA (reference sequence). The V gene lost 6 bases and the J gene lost 6 bases, with 14 bases spanning the gap. The CDR3 DNA is TGCAGTGCGAGTGGCCTCCCGGCCGGGGAGCTGTTTTTT. This sequence encodes CSASGLPAGELFF.

At least ten counts were recorded for this clonotype. This chain joins TRBV5-1 and TRBJ2-3; possible D gene TRBD2, 5 bases. The CDR3 is 13 residues long. Germline V lookup: CDR1 SGHRS, CDR2 YFSETQ. V was pared by 1 base and J by 6 bases, with 9 bases between. In DNA, the CDR3 is TGCGCCAGCAGCTTGCCGGGATCGGATACGCAGTATTTT. It translates to CASSLPGSDTQYF. Filled out from reference TRBV5-1 and TRBJ2-3, the complete variable domain reads KAGVTQTPRYLIKTRGQQVTLSCSPISGHRSVSWYQQTPGQGLQFLFEYFSETQRNKGNFPGRFSGRQFSNSRSEMNVSTLELGDSALYLCASSLPGSDTQYFGPGTRLTVL.

This clonotype was counted a few times. The rearrangement uses TRBV20-1 and TRBJ2-1; D may be TRBD2 (5 bases). Between the trimmed V and J ends, which lost 0 bases and 1 base, there was a span of 19 bases. CDR3 length: 18 amino acids. Germline V CDR1 and CDR2: DFQATT, SNEGSKA (reference sequence). CDR3 bases: TGCAGTGCTAGAGATCGGGGAGAGGCTAAAGTATCCTACAATGAGCAGTTCTTC. Translated: CSARDRGEAKVSYNEQFF.

Many counts were recorded for this clonotype. This rearrangement joins TRBV6-1 to TRBJ2-3; D gene ambiguous. This CDR3 has 12 residues. V dropped 3 bases and J dropped 2 bases, with 3 bases sitting between them. CDR1 MNHNS and CDR2 SASEGT come from the germline V gene. The DNA for the CDR3 is TGTGCCAGCAGTGAGAACACAGATACGCAGTATTTT. As protein: CASSENTDTQYF.

This clonotype came up once. This sequence may be a read error, since a much larger clone differs from it by one base. The chain employs TRBV5-5 and TRBJ1-1; D is undetermined. Deletions cut 6 bases from V and 1 base from J, with 10 bases between. CDR1 and CDR2 (germline): SGHKS, YYEKEE (reference sequence). CDR3 length: 13 amino acids. In DNA form, the CDR3 reads TGTGCCAGCAACGCGGAGCCGAACACTGAAGCTTTCTTT. Its translation: CASNAEPNTEAFF.

This clonotype was seen many times. The genes are TRBV5-1 and TRBJ2-1; the match to TRBD2 covers 7 bases. Germline CDR1 and CDR2: SGHRS and YFSETQ. The CDR3 spans 14 residues. Germline trimming cut 6 bases from V and 0 bases from J; bases unmatched to any gene: 3. The CDR3 nucleotides are TGCGCCAGCAAGACTAGCAGCTCCTACAATGAGCAGTTCTTC. Translated, it gives CASKTSSSYNEQFF.

This chain links TRBV14 with TRBJ2-7, with TRBD2 matching over 7 bases. The germline CDR1 and CDR2 sequences are SGHDN and FVKESK. The CDR3 is 13 residues long. V shed 4 bases, J shed 3 bases, and the junction held 3 bases outside the gene matches. The DNA of the CDR3 is TGTGCCAGCAGCCGGGACTACGTCTACGAGCAGTACTTC. As protein: CASSRDYVYEQYF.

On this clonotype itself: A much larger clone lies one base from this, so it may be a read error. The CDR3 loop reads CASGLRLLAGSGANVLTF. The CDR3 region has the DNA TGTGCCAGCGGTTTAAGGTTGTTAGCAGGTTCTGGGGCCAACGTCCTGACTTTC. The chain has TRBV12-3 or TRBV12-4 and TRBJ2-6; D gene uncertain. The CDR3 is made up of 18 amino acids.

This clonotype was picked up a small number of times. This sequence joins TRBV27 and TRBJ2-1; 7 bases map to TRBD2. Unmatched junction bases numbered 10, after V lost 6 bases and J lost 8 bases. The CDR3 runs to 14 residues. CDR1 is MNHEY and CDR2 is SMNVEV in the germline V gene (reference sequence). In DNA, the CDR3 is TGTGCCAGCAGCTCGGGACTATTTACTTATGAGCAGTTCTTC. It is translated as CASSSGLFTYEQFF.

In its sample, this clonotype was seen a few times. The rearrangement links TRBV6-5 to TRBJ1-4; tentative D call: TRBD1 (5 bases). The germline gives CDR1 MNHEY, CDR2 SVGAGI. The CDR3 has 15 residues. With 0 bases removed from V and 7 bases from J, the gap between germline ends came to 12 bases. This chain's CDR3 is CASSYSKWGGEKLFF. For the CDR3, the DNA is TGTGCCAGCAGTTACTCGAAATGGGGGGGTGAAAAACTGTTTTTT.